Below, 18 T cell receptor beta chains from the same sample are listed, as sequenced in a study of T cells in localized non-small cell lung cancer. Libraries were prepared by immunoSEQ multiplex PCR; TCRdb keeps only in-frame clonotypes and omits some of them. The top ten hold roughly a fifth of the sample, which has about 2,300 clones, roughly 20% seen once. Material: lung tumor tissue, obtained before any cancer treatment. The receptor source for this set is a male donor older than 55 with stage II lung adenocarcinoma.

This clone was observed a handful of times. The chain couples TRBV11-3 to TRBJ2-1; D is perhaps TRBD2 (6 bases). The CDR3 extends over 16 amino acids. V lost 5 bases and J 0 bases, leaving 14 bases between the germline ends. CDR1 is SGHNT and CDR2 is YENEEA in the germline V gene. The CDR3 protein is CASSGYSGSSYNEQFF. The CDR3 DNA is TGTGCCAGCAGCGGATATAGCGGAAGCTCCTACAATGAGCAGTTCTTC.

The CDR3 region has the DNA TGTGCCTCCCAAAGGGGCAGAACCTACGAGCAGTACTTC. Translation gives CASQRGRTYEQYF. The chain links TRBV30 to TRBJ2-7; D is perhaps TRBD1 (5 bases). The V gene's germline CDR1 is GTSNPN and CDR2 SVGIG (reference sequence). CDR3 length: 13 residues. Deletions cut 7 bases from V and 2 bases from J, with 15 bases between.

The sample holds a few counts of this clone. This sequence joins TRBV7-8 and TRBJ1-1, with D uncertain. Germline V gives CDR1 SGHVS, CDR2 FQNEAQ. This CDR3 contains 13 residues. V was pared by 1 base and J by 3 bases, with 6 bases between. Written as DNA, the CDR3 is TGTGCCAGCAGCTTAGTGGGAGACACTGAAGCTTTCTTT. Amino acid sequence: CASSLVGDTEAFF.

This clone was observed a handful of times. This chain connects TRBV19 to TRBJ2-1, with 10 bases lining up with TRBD1. J lost 6 bases, V lost 6 bases, and 5 bases had no gene match. The V gene's germline CDR1 is LNHDA and CDR2 SQIVND (reference sequence). The CDR3 runs to 14 residues. The CDR3 region has the DNA TGTGCCAGTAGCCGGGACAGGGGCCTCAATGAGCAGTTCTTC. Its translation: CASSRDRGLNEQFF.

In its sample, this clone is medium-sized. The chain uses TRBV6-8 and TRBJ2-5; a possible D gene is TRBD2 (5 bases). CDR1 is MNHGY and CDR2 is SAAAGT in the germline V gene. This CDR3 has 14 amino acids. The V and J ends lost 5 bases and 5 bases respectively, with 15 bases between them. CDR3 DNA: TGTGCCAGCAGTATCTATGTAGCGTCGGAGACCCAGTACTTC. Protein product: CASSIYVASETQYF.

This clone was counted a few times. V gene TRBV11-3 combines with J gene TRBJ2-1; 11 bases map to TRBD2. Germline CDR1 and CDR2: SGHNT and YENEEA. The CDR3 runs 14 residues. With 8 bases clipped from V and 5 bases from J, the junction kept 5 bases outside the gene matches. This chain's CDR3 is CASGTSGGNNEQFF. CDR3 nucleotide sequence: TGTGCCAGCGGAACTAGCGGGGGTAACAATGAGCAGTTCTTC.

A few counts support this clone. The V call is TRBV6-8, the J call TRBJ2-6, with D maybe TRBD2 (7 bases). This CDR3 has 17 residues. Germline CDR1 reads MNHGY; CDR2 reads SAAAGT. V dropped 6 bases and J dropped 4 bases, with 19 bases sitting between them. The CDR3 reads CASSETGRDLGANVLTF. The CDR3 DNA is TGTGCCAGCAGCGAAACAGGGAGGGACCTCGGGGCCAACGTCCTGACTTTC.

The V and J genes are TRBV19 and TRBJ1-1; 7 positions agree with TRBD1. V was pared by 3 bases and J by 4 bases, with 2 bases of the junction left unmatched. CDR3 size: 13 residues. Germline V CDR1 and CDR2: LNHDA, SQIVND (reference sequence). CDR3 nucleotides: TGTGCCAGTAGTATCCAGGGGGGCACTGAAGCTTTCTTT. Encoded protein: CASSIQGGTEAFF.

The chain employs TRBV11-3 and TRBJ1-4, with D unclear. The CDR3 runs 17 residues. CDR1 and CDR2 from the germline V gene are SGHNT and YENEEA. V lost 1 base and J 5 bases, leaving 17 bases between the germline ends. The CDR3 nucleotides read TGTGCCAGCAGCTTAGGGCAACGGATTAGAGGGAATGAAAAACTGTTTTTT. Amino acids: CASSLGQRIRGNEKLFF.

This clone was observed a handful of times. The chain links TRBV6-8 to TRBJ2-2; TRBD2 aligns across 7 bases. V lost 10 bases and J lost 0; bases outside the gene matches: 8. This CDR3 has 15 residues. Germline loops: CDR1 MNHGY, CDR2 SAAAGT. CDR3 DNA sequence: TGTGCCATCACCACGGGGGGTACGAACACCGGGGAGCTGTTTTTT. It encodes CAITTGGTNTGELFF.

This clone turned up a few times. The chain recombines TRBV2 with TRBJ2-2, with D possibly called TRBD1 or TRBD2 (7 bases each). V dropped 6 bases and J dropped 0 bases, with 17 bases sitting between them. CDR1 and CDR2 from the germline V gene are SNHLY and FYNNEI. This CDR3 is built from 17 residues. Here the CDR3 DNA reads TGTGCCAGCAGGGAGACCGCAGGGGGGGCGAACACCGGGGAGCTGTTTTTT. Translated, it gives CASRETAGGANTGELFF.

This clone was detected only a few times. Different DNA sequences within this sample yield the same CDR3. V is TRBV11-3 and J is TRBJ1-2; D gene unclear. Germline lookup yields CDR1 SGHNT and CDR2 YENEEA. This CDR3 contains 14 residues. The V end was cut by 2 bases, the J end by 4 bases, with 11 bases between. This CDR3 is CASSLSTALYGYTF. DNA of the CDR3: TGTGCCAGCAGCTTATCTACAGCCCTCTATGGCTACACCTTC.

This clone was counted a few times. The J gene is TRBJ1-1, the V gene TRBV10-3; TRBD1 aligns across 11 bases. This CDR3 region has 18 residues. Trimming removed 2 bases from V and 0 bases from J; junction bases left unmatched: 8. Germline V gives CDR1 ENHRY, CDR2 SYGVKD. Here the CDR3 reads CAISEVGQGGLMNTEAFF. The CDR3 DNA sequence: TGTGCCATCAGTGAGGTGGGACAGGGGGGACTTATGAACACTGAAGCTTTCTTT.

This clone came up a few times. The rearrangement uses TRBV11-3 and TRBJ2-5; maybe TRBD2 (6 bases). The CDR3 covers 14 residues. Germline V CDR1 and CDR2: SGHNT, YENEEA. Trimming took off 6 bases at V and 2 bases at J, with 13 bases between the two ends. CDR3 bases: TGTGCCAGCAGTCCCTGGGGGAGGCAAGAGACCCAGTACTTC. As protein: CASSPWGRQETQYF. Filled out from reference TRBV11-3 and TRBJ2-5, the complete variable domain reads EAGVVQSPRYKIIEKKQPVAFWCNPISGHNTLYWYLQNLGQGPELLIRYENEEAVDDSQLPKDRFSAERLKGVDSTLKIQPAELGDSAVYLCASSPWGRQETQYFGPGTRLLVL.

This clone was seen only a few times. V is TRBV11-3 and J is TRBJ2-7, with D maybe TRBD1 (6 bases). CDR1 and CDR2 from the germline V gene are SGHNT and YENEEA. CDR3 length: 15 residues. V lost 3 bases and J 3 bases, leaving 15 bases between the germline ends. CDR3 DNA: TGTGCCAGCAGCTTTTCAGGGGAAGTTTACTACGAGCAGTACTTC. Residues: CASSFSGEVYYEQYF.

There are a few counts of this clone. V is TRBV18 and J is TRBJ1-2; D unclear. The V gene lost 3 bases and the J gene lost 5 bases, with 10 bases spanning the gap. Germline loops: CDR1 KGHSH, CDR2 LQKENI. The CDR3 contains 13 residues. Here the CDR3 reads CASSPSGKYGYTF. The DNA of the CDR3 is TGTGCCAGCTCACCGTCGGGGAAATATGGCTACACCTTC.

By share of the sample, this clone is medium-sized. The gene calls are TRBV11-3 and TRBJ2-1, with 10 bases identical to TRBD2. Germline V gene data show CDR1 as SGHNT and CDR2 as YENEEA. This CDR3 has 16 residues. Trimming took 0 bases from V and 2 from J; bases not matched to a gene: 1. CDR3 region: CASSLEGTSAYNEQFF. DNA for the CDR3: TGTGCCAGCAGCTTAGAAGGGACTAGCGCCTACAATGAGCAGTTCTTC.

The V call is TRBV18, the J call TRBJ2-1, with D possibly TRBD1 on 6 matching bases. Trimming took 2 bases from V and 9 from J, leaving 11 bases between them. This CDR3 comprises 13 residues. Germline V gene data show CDR1 as KGHSH and CDR2 as LQKENI. The CDR3 nucleotides read TGTGCCAGCTCACCAAGGACAGAGGGTGAGCAGTTCTTC. Translated, it gives CASSPRTEGEQFF. Combining the CDR3 with reference TRBV18 and TRBJ2-1 gives the whole variable domain NAGVMQNPRHLVRRRGQEARLRCSPMKGHSHVYWYRQLPEEGLKFMVYLQKENIIDESGMPKERFSAEFPKEGPSILRIQQVVRGDSAAYFCASSPRTEGEQFFGPGTRLTVL.